These T cell receptor beta chains were read from a single sample in a study of blood T cell repertoires in COVID-19. The method was immunoSEQ multiplex PCR; TCRdb's version includes in-frame clones alone and lacks a portion of them. This table holds about 74,000 clones, about nine tenths found once. Sequencing was done on a sample of peripheral blood. All receptors derive from a man aged 45 to 65 with COVID-19, enrolled during active disease. Both conserved end residues are part of each CDR3. Each record gives: D gene, J gene, V gene, clone size, CDR3 protein, CDR3 DNA. D genes are given only for firm matches. Size values are once, few and many counts, or a class for expanded clones, and some rows have none.

d_call: TRBD1; j_call: TRBJ2-5; v_call: TRBV11-3; clone_size: NA; cdr3_aa: CASSPDRGTETQYF; cdr3_nt: TGTGCCAGCAGCCCTGACAGGGGGACGGAGACCCAGTACTTC
d_call: TRBD1; j_call: TRBJ1-2; v_call: TRBV27; clone_size: NA; cdr3_aa: CANHPKGDRENYGYTF; cdr3_nt: TGTGCCAACCATCCCAAGGGGGACAGGGAAAACTATGGCTACACCTTC
d_call: NA; j_call: TRBJ1-4; v_call: TRBV7-9; clone_size: medium-sized; cdr3_aa: CAGGATNEKLFF; cdr3_nt: TGTGCCGGCGGAGCAACTAATGAAAAACTGTTTTTT
d_call: NA; j_call: TRBJ2-2; v_call: TRBV6-5; clone_size: NA; cdr3_aa: CAGRGSGELFF; cdr3_nt: TGTGCCGGACGGGGGTCTGGGGAGCTGTTTTTT
d_call: TRBD1; j_call: TRBJ1-1; v_call: TRBV9; clone_size: once; cdr3_aa: CASSVVGQGNTEAFF; cdr3_nt: TGTGCCAGCAGCGTAGTGGGACAGGGGAACACTGAAGCTTTCTTT
d_call: NA; j_call: TRBJ2-3; v_call: TRBV5-8; clone_size: NA; cdr3_aa: CASSLGAQQDTQYF; cdr3_nt: TGTGCCAGCAGCTTGGGGGCCCAGCAAGATACGCAGTATTTT
d_call: TRBD2; j_call: TRBJ2-5; v_call: TRBV11-2; clone_size: NA; cdr3_aa: CASSLNFSGRKETQYF; cdr3_nt: TGTGCCAGCAGCTTGAATTTTAGCGGGAGGAAGGAGACCCAGTACTTC
d_call: TRBD1; j_call: TRBJ2-7; v_call: TRBV19; clone_size: NA; cdr3_aa: CASSTTRGPDGEQYF; cdr3_nt: TGTGCCAGTAGTACGACCAGGGGGCCAGACGGCGAGCAGTACTTC
d_call: TRBD2; j_call: TRBJ2-2; v_call: TRBV29-1; clone_size: NA; cdr3_aa: CSVGEGSGTTLFF; cdr3_nt: TGCAGCGTTGGAGAGGGTAGCGGGACTACACTGTTTTTT
d_call: NA; j_call: TRBJ2-2; v_call: TRBV5-1; clone_size: few; cdr3_aa: CASSLVAENTGELFF; cdr3_nt: TGCGCCAGCAGCTTGGTGGCGGAGAACACCGGGGAGCTGTTTTTT
d_call: TRBD1; j_call: TRBJ1-2; v_call: TRBV28; clone_size: NA; cdr3_aa: CASSPGWDSGYTF; cdr3_nt: TGTGCCAGCAGTCCCGGGTGGGACAGTGGCTACACCTTC
d_call: NA; j_call: TRBJ1-5; v_call: TRBV24-1; clone_size: few; cdr3_aa: CATSDQVGQPQHF; cdr3_nt: TGTGCCACCAGTGACCAGGTGGGTCAGCCCCAGCATTTT
d_call: NA; j_call: TRBJ2-5; v_call: TRBV29-1; clone_size: NA; cdr3_aa: CSVQIVSAETQYF; cdr3_nt: TGCAGCGTACAGATAGTCTCTGCGGAGACCCAGTACTTC
d_call: NA; j_call: TRBJ2-2; v_call: TRBV9; clone_size: NA; cdr3_aa: CASSVRRNTGELFF; cdr3_nt: TGTGCCAGCAGCGTGAGGAGGAACACCGGGGAGCTGTTTTTT
d_call: NA; j_call: TRBJ1-3; v_call: TRBV5-1; clone_size: NA; cdr3_aa: CASADPTGTIYF; cdr3_nt: TGCGCCAGCGCAGACCCCACGGGCACCATATATTTT
d_call: TRBD1; j_call: TRBJ1-3; v_call: TRBV24-1; clone_size: NA; cdr3_aa: CATSAPRQGRNTIYF; cdr3_nt: TGTGCCACCAGTGCCCCCCGACAGGGACGAAACACCATATATTTT
d_call: NA; j_call: TRBJ2-7; v_call: TRBV6-5; clone_size: NA; cdr3_aa: CASTDYRDTLYEQYF; cdr3_nt: TGTGCCAGCACCGACTATAGGGACACCCTCTACGAGCAGTACTTC
d_call: NA; j_call: TRBJ1-6; v_call: TRBV19; clone_size: NA; cdr3_aa: CASSPQGGDSPLHF; cdr3_nt: TGTGCCAGTAGTCCCCAGGGAGGAGATTCACCCCTCCACTTT
d_call: TRBD2; j_call: TRBJ2-1; v_call: TRBV27; clone_size: NA; cdr3_aa: CASSAPGRANEQFF; cdr3_nt: TGTGCCAGCAGTGCGCCCGGGAGGGCGAATGAGCAGTTCTTC
d_call: NA; j_call: TRBJ1-2; v_call: TRBV29-1; clone_size: NA; cdr3_aa: CSVEDRGKGSYGYTF; cdr3_nt: TGCAGCGTTGAAGATCGAGGAAAAGGCAGCTATGGCTACACCTTC
d_call: NA; j_call: TRBJ2-7; v_call: TRBV3-1/TRBV3-2; clone_size: once; cdr3_aa: CASSQDWGLEQYF; cdr3_nt: TGTGCCAGCAGCCAAGATTGGGGGCTCGAGCAGTACTTC
d_call: NA; j_call: TRBJ2-3; v_call: TRBV10-2; clone_size: NA; cdr3_aa: CASKQGGPPDTQYF; cdr3_nt: TGCGCCAGCAAACAGGGAGGGCCTCCAGATACGCAGTATTTT
d_call: NA; j_call: TRBJ2-7; v_call: TRBV18; clone_size: NA; cdr3_aa: CASSPLDGGAEQYF; cdr3_nt: TGTGCCAGCTCACCACTCGACGGAGGGGCGGAGCAGTACTTC
d_call: NA; j_call: TRBJ1-6; v_call: TRBV19; clone_size: NA; cdr3_aa: CASKGISYNSPLHF; cdr3_nt: TGTGCCAGTAAGGGGATTTCCTATAATTCACCCCTCCACTTT
d_call: TRBD1; j_call: TRBJ1-2; v_call: TRBV7-9; clone_size: NA; cdr3_aa: CASSWDRIRYTF; cdr3_nt: TGTGCCAGCAGCTGGGACAGGATTCGCTACACCTTC
d_call: NA; j_call: TRBJ2-1; v_call: TRBV12-3/TRBV12-4; clone_size: NA; cdr3_aa: CASRNSGGQLQFF; cdr3_nt: TGTGCCAGCAGAAATTCCGGAGGACAGCTTCAGTTCTTC
d_call: NA; j_call: TRBJ1-4; v_call: TRBV7-8; clone_size: once; cdr3_aa: CASSQRDRRGEKLFF; cdr3_nt: TGTGCCAGCAGTCAGAGGGACCGCCGGGGGGAAAAACTGTTTTTT
d_call: TRBD2; j_call: TRBJ2-3; v_call: TRBV7-2; clone_size: NA; cdr3_aa: CASSSWTSGSTDTQYF; cdr3_nt: TGTGCCAGCAGCTCCTGGACTAGCGGGAGCACAGATACGCAGTATTTT
d_call: TRBD2; j_call: TRBJ2-1; v_call: TRBV28; clone_size: once; cdr3_aa: CASSYPLAGVKNEQFF; cdr3_nt: TGTGCCAGCAGCTACCCCCTAGCGGGAGTTAAAAATGAGCAGTTCTTC
d_call: NA; j_call: TRBJ2-5; v_call: TRBV3-1/TRBV3-2; clone_size: NA; cdr3_aa: CASSQQEQGPFWETQYF; cdr3_nt: TGTGCCAGCAGCCAACAGGAGCAGGGGCCCTTTTGGGAGACCCAGTACTTC
d_call: TRBD1; j_call: TRBJ1-4; v_call: TRBV7-6; clone_size: NA; cdr3_aa: CASSPGTDNEKLFF; cdr3_nt: TGTGCCAGCAGTCCCGGGACAGACAATGAAAAACTGTTTTTT
d_call: NA; j_call: TRBJ1-4; v_call: TRBV28; clone_size: NA; cdr3_aa: CASSSTETNEKLFF; cdr3_nt: TGTGCCAGCAGTTCCACGGAGACTAATGAAAAACTGTTTTTT
d_call: NA; j_call: TRBJ1-5; v_call: TRBV9; clone_size: NA; cdr3_aa: CASSLGVWEPQHF; cdr3_nt: TGTGCCAGCAGCCTCGGGGTCTGGGAGCCCCAGCATTTT
d_call: TRBD2; j_call: TRBJ2-2; v_call: TRBV9; clone_size: NA; cdr3_aa: CATSSGTGTGELFF; cdr3_nt: TGTGCCACTAGTAGCGGGACTGGGACCGGGGAGCTGTTTTTT
d_call: NA; j_call: TRBJ1-5; v_call: TRBV10-2; clone_size: NA; cdr3_aa: CASSESGGSNQPQHF; cdr3_nt: TGCGCCAGCAGTGAGTCAGGGGGAAGCAATCAGCCCCAGCATTTT
d_call: TRBD1; j_call: TRBJ2-1; v_call: TRBV7-7; clone_size: NA; cdr3_aa: CASSLGPGTGGLNEQFF; cdr3_nt: TGTGCCAGCAGCTTAGGTCCAGGGACAGGGGGACTGAATGAGCAGTTCTTC
d_call: NA; j_call: TRBJ2-7; v_call: TRBV29-1; clone_size: NA; cdr3_aa: CSVQDFSYEQYF; cdr3_nt: TGCAGCGTTCAGGACTTCTCCTACGAGCAGTACTTC
d_call: NA; j_call: TRBJ2-1; v_call: TRBV7-9; clone_size: NA; cdr3_aa: CASSLRGANYNEQFF; cdr3_nt: TGTGCCAGCAGCTTACGGGGGGCCAACTACAATGAGCAGTTCTTC
d_call: TRBD2; j_call: TRBJ2-2; v_call: TRBV5-1; clone_size: NA; cdr3_aa: CASTVAGVNTGELFF; cdr3_nt: TGCGCCAGCACCGTCGCGGGAGTCAACACCGGGGAGCTGTTTTTT
d_call: TRBD2; j_call: TRBJ2-1; v_call: TRBV6-6; clone_size: NA; cdr3_aa: CASRTRTSGYEQFF; cdr3_nt: TGTGCCAGCAGGACCCGGACTAGCGGATATGAGCAGTTCTTC
d_call: NA; j_call: TRBJ2-1; v_call: TRBV6-6; clone_size: NA; cdr3_aa: CASSYGSSYNEQFF; cdr3_nt: TGTGCCAGCAGTTACGGGAGCTCCTACAATGAGCAGTTCTTC
d_call: TRBD1; j_call: TRBJ2-1; v_call: TRBV2; clone_size: few; cdr3_aa: CASSADRGQWGYEQFF; cdr3_nt: TGTGCCAGCAGTGCCGACAGGGGGCAGTGGGGGTATGAGCAGTTCTTC
d_call: TRBD1; j_call: TRBJ2-1; v_call: TRBV6-5; clone_size: NA; cdr3_aa: CASSYLGQGPDNEQFF; cdr3_nt: TGTGCCAGCAGTTACTTAGGACAGGGACCCGACAATGAGCAGTTCTTC
d_call: TRBD1; j_call: TRBJ2-7; v_call: TRBV27; clone_size: NA; cdr3_aa: CASSPRDRSYEQYF; cdr3_nt: TGTGCCAGCAGCCCACGGGACAGATCCTACGAGCAGTACTTC
d_call: TRBD1; j_call: TRBJ2-1; v_call: TRBV7-8; clone_size: NA; cdr3_aa: CASSLGEVTGGNEQFF; cdr3_nt: TGTGCCAGCAGCTTAGGGGAGGTGACAGGGGGTAATGAGCAGTTCTTC
d_call: NA; j_call: TRBJ2-3; v_call: TRBV29-1; clone_size: NA; cdr3_aa: CSVGRGLGTDTQYF; cdr3_nt: TGCAGCGTGGGGAGAGGGTTGGGCACAGATACGCAGTATTTT
d_call: NA; j_call: TRBJ2-7; v_call: TRBV5-6; clone_size: NA; cdr3_aa: CASSLATYEQYF; cdr3_nt: TGTGCCAGCAGCCTCGCTACCTACGAGCAGTACTTC
d_call: NA; j_call: TRBJ1-5; v_call: TRBV9; clone_size: NA; cdr3_aa: CASSPTPQGHQPQHF; cdr3_nt: TGTGCCAGCAGCCCCACACCCCAGGGTCATCAGCCCCAGCATTTT
d_call: NA; j_call: TRBJ2-7; v_call: TRBV7-9; clone_size: NA; cdr3_aa: CASSLAAGGSYEQYF; cdr3_nt: TGTGCCAGCAGCTTAGCCGCAGGGGGGAGCTACGAGCAGTACTTC
d_call: TRBD2; j_call: TRBJ2-1; v_call: TRBV5-1; clone_size: once; cdr3_aa: CASSAGLAGANEQFF; cdr3_nt: TGCGCCAGCAGTGCTGGACTAGCGGGAGCGAATGAGCAGTTCTTC
d_call: NA; j_call: TRBJ2-3; v_call: TRBV7-3; clone_size: NA; cdr3_aa: CASSGGGTDTQYF; cdr3_nt: TGTGCCAGCAGCGGGGGCGGGACAGATACGCAGTATTTT
d_call: NA; j_call: TRBJ1-1; v_call: TRBV27; clone_size: NA; cdr3_aa: CASRIQGNTEAFF; cdr3_nt: TGTGCCAGCAGAATTCAGGGGAACACTGAAGCTTTCTTT
d_call: TRBD1; j_call: TRBJ2-4; v_call: TRBV6-4; clone_size: NA; cdr3_aa: CASSPGQGNIQYF; cdr3_nt: TGTGCCAGCAGTCCGGGACAGGGAAACATTCAGTACTTC
d_call: NA; j_call: TRBJ2-1; v_call: TRBV9; clone_size: NA; cdr3_aa: CASSRLGNEQFF; cdr3_nt: TGTGCCAGCAGCCGACTCGGCAATGAGCAGTTCTTC
d_call: TRBD1; j_call: TRBJ1-6; v_call: TRBV4-2; clone_size: once; cdr3_aa: CASSQDRQGIRPLHF; cdr3_nt: TGTGCCAGCAGCCAAGATAGACAGGGGATCCGACCCCTCCACTTT